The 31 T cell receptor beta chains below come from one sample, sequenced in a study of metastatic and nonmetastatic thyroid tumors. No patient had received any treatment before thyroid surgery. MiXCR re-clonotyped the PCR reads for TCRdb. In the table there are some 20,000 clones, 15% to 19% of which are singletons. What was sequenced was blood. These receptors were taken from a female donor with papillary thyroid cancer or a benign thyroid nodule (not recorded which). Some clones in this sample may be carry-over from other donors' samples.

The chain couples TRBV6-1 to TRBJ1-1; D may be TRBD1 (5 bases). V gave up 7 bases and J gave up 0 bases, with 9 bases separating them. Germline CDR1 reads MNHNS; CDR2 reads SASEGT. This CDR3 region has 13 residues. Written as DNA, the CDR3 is TGTGCCAGCACTCAGGGTATGAACACTGAAGCTTTCTTT. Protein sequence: CASTQGMNTEAFF.

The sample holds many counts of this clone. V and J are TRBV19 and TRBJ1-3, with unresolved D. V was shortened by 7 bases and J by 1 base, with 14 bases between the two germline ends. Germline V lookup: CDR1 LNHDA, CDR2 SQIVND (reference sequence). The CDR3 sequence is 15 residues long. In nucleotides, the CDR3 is TGTGCCAGTACTCCATCGGGGTTTTCTGGAAACACCATATATTTT. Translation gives CASTPSGFSGNTIYF.

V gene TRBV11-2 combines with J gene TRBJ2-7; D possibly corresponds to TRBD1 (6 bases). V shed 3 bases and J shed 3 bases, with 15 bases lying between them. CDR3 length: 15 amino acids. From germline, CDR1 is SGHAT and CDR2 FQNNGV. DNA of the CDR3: TGTGCCAGCAGCTTTGAGGGGGTAGTGAGCTACGAGCAGTACTTC. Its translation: CASSFEGVVSYEQYF.

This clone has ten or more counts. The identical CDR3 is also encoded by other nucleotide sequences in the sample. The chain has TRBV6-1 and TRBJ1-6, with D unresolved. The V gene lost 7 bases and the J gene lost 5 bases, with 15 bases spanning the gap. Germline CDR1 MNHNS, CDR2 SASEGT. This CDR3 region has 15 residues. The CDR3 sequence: CASTAHYNNNSPLHF. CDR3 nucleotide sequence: TGTGCCAGCACAGCCCACTACAATAATAATTCACCCCTCCACTTT.

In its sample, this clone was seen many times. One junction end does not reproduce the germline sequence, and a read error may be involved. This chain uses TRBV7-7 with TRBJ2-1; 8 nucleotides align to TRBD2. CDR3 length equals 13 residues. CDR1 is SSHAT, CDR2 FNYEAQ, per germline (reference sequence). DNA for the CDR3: TGTGCTAGCAGCGCTAGCGGGTACAATGAGCAGTTCTTC. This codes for CASSASGYNEQFF.

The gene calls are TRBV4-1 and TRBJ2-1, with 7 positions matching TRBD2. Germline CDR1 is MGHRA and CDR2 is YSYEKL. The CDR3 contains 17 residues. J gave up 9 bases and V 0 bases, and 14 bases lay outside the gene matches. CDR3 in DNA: TGCGCCAGCAGCCAAGATCGAGCGGCGGGAGAGAACCCTGAGCAGTTCTTC. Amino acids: CASSQDRAAGENPEQFF.

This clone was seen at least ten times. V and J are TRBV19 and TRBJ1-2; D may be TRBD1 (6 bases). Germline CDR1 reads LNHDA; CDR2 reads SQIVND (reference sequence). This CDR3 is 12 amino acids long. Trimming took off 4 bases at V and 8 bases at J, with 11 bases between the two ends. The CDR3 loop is CASSTRDTGYTF. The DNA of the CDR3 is TGTGCCAGTAGTACCCGGGACACCGGCTACACCTTC.

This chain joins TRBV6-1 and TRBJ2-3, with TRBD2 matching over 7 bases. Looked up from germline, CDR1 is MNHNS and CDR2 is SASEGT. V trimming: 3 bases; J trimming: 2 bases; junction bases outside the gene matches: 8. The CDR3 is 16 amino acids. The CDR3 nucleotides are TGTGCCAGCAGTGAGGGGTGGGGGGGTCTCACAGATACGCAGTATTTT. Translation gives CASSEGWGGLTDTQYF.

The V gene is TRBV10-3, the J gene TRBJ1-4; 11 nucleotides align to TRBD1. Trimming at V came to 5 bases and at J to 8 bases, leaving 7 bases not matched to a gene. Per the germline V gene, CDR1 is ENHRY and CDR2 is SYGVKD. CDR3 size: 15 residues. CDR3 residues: CAISRTGGEGEKLFF. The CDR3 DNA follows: TGTGCCATCAGTAGGACAGGGGGCGAGGGGGAAAAACTGTTTTTT.

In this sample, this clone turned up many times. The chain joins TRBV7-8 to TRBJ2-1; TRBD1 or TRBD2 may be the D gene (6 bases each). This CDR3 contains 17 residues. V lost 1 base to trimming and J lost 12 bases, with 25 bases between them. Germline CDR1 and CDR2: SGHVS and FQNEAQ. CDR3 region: CASSLVRGKRGDNMQFF. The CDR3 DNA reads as TGTGCCAGCAGCTTAGTACGGGGCAAGAGGGGGGATAATATGCAGTTCTTC.

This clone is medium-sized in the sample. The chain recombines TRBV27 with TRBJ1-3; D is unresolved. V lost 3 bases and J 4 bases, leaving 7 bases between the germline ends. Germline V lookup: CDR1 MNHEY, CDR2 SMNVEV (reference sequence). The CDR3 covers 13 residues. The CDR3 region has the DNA TGTGCCAGCAGTTTTGACTGGGGAAACACCATATATTTT. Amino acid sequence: CASSFDWGNTIYF.

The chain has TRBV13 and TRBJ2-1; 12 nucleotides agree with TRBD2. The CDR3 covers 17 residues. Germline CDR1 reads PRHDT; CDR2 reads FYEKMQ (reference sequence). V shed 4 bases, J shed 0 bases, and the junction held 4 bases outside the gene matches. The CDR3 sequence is CASSSRLAGDSYNEQFF. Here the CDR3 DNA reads TGTGCCAGCAGCTCCCGACTAGCGGGGGACTCCTACAATGAGCAGTTCTTC.

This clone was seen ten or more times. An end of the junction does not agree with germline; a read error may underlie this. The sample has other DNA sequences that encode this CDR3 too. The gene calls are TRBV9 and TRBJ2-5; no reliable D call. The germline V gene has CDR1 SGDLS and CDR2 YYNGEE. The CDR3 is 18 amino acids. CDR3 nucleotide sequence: TGCGCCAGCAGCGTAGAGGTGTGGTGGCAGCAGTACCAAGAGACCCAGTACTTC. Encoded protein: CASSVEVWWQQYQETQYF.

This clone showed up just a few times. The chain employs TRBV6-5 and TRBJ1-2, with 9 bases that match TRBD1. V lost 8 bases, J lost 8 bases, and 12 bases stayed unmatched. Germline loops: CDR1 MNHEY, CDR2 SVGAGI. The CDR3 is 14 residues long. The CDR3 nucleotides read TGTGCCAGCCGGTTACAGGGGGCCCGAGGAGGCTACACCTTC. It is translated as CASRLQGARGGYTF.

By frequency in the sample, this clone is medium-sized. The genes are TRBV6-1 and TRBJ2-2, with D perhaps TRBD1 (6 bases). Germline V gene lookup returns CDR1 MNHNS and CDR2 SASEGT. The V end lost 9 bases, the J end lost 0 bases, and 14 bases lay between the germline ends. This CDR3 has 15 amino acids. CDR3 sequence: CASFVGGPNTGELFF. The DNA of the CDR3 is TGTGCCAGTTTTGTAGGGGGTCCGAACACCGGGGAGCTGTTTTTT.

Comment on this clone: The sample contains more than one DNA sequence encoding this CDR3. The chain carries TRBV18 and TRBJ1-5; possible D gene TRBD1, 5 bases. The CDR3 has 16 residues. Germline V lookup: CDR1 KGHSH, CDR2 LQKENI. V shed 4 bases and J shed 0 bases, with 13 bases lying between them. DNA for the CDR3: TGTGCCAGCTCACGGACAAGGACGGATAGCAATCAGCCCCAGCATTTT. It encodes CASSRTRTDSNQPQHF.

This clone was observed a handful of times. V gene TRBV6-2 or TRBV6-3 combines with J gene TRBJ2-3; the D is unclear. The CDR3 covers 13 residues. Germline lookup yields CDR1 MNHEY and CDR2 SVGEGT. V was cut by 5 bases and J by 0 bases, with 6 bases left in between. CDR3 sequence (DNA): TGTGCCAGCAGTACTACTAGCACAGATACGCAGTATTTT. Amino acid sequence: CASSTTSTDTQYF.

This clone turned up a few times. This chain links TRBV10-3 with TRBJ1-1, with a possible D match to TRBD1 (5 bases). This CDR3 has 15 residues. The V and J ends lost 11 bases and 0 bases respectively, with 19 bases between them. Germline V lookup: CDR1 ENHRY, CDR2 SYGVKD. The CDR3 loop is CAVSGTGTMNTEAFF. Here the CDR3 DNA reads TGTGCCGTGAGCGGGACGGGGACGATGAACACTGAAGCTTTCTTT.

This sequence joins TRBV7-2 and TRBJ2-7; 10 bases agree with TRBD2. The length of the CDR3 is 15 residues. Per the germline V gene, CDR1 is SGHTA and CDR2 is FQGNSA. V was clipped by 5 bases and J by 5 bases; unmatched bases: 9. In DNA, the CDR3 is TGTGCCAGCAGCAGTGCGCTAGCGGGAGCCCACGAGCAGTACTTC. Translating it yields CASSSALAGAHEQYF.

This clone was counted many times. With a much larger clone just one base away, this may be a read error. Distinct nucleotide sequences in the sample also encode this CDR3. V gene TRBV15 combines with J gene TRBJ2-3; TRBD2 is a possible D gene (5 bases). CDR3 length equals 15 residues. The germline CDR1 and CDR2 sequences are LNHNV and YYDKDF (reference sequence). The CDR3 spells CATSQTRGSTDTQYF. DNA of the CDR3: TGTGCCACCAGCCAAACGCGTGGGAGTACAGATACACAGTATTTT.

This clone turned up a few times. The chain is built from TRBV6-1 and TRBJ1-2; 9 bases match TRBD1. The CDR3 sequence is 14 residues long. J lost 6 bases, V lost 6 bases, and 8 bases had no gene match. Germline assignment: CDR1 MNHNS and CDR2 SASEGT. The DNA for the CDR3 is TGTGCCAGCAGACAAGGACAGGGGATCGATGGCTACACCTTC. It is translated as CASRQGQGIDGYTF.

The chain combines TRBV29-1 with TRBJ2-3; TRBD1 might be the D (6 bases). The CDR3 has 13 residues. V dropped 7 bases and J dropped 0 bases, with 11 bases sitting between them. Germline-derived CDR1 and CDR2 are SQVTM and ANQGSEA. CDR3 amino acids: CSAGVISTDTQYF. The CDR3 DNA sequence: TGCAGCGCAGGGGTGATAAGCACAGATACGCAGTATTTT.

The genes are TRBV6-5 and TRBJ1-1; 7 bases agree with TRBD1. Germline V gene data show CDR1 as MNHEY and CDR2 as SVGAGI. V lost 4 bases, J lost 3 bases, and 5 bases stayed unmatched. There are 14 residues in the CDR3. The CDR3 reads CASSFDRADTEAFF. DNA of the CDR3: TGTGCCAGCAGTTTTGACAGGGCGGACACTGAAGCTTTCTTT.

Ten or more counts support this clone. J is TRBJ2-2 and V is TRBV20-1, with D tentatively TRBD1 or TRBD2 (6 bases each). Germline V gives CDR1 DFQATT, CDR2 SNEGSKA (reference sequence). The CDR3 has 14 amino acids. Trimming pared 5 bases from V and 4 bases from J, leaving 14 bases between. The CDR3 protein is CSAHPGGLTGELFF. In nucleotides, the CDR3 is TGCAGTGCTCACCCCGGGGGCCTCACCGGGGAGCTGTTTTTT.

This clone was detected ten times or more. In nucleotides, the CDR3 is TGCAGTGCTAGGAGTATCAGATGGGACAATGAGCAGTTCTTC. Its protein is CSARSIRWDNEQFF. The chain is built from TRBV20-1 and TRBJ2-1; the D is unclear. Trimming removed 3 bases from V and 5 bases from J, with 14 bases in between. CDR3 length: 14 residues. The germline CDR1 and CDR2 sequences are DFQATT and SNEGSKA (reference sequence).

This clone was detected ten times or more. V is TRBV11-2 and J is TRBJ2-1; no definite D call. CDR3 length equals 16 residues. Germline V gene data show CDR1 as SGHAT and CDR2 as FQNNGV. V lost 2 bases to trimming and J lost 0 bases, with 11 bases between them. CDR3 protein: CASSLLTSSSYNEQFF. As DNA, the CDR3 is TGTGCCAGCAGCTTACTGACTTCAAGCTCCTACAATGAGCAGTTCTTC.

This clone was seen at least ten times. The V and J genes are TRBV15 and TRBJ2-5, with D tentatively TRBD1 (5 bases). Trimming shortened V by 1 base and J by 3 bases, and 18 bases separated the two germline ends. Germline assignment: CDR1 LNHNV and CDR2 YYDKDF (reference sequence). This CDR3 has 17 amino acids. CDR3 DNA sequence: TGTGCCACCAGCAGAGCCCAAAGACAGTCCTCTAAAGAGACCCAGTACTTC. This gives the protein CATSRAQRQSSKETQYF.

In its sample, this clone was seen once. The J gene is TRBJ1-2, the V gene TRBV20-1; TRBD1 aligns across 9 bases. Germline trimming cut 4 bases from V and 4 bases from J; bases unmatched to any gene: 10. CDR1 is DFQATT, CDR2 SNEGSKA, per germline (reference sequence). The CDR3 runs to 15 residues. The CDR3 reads CSAICWTGDGYGYTF. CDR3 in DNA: TGCAGTGCTATATGCTGGACAGGGGACGGCTATGGCTACACCTTC.

CDR3 sequence: CASSDSGTGRSSLHF. The CDR3, as DNA: TGTGCCAGCAGCGATTCCGGGACAGGTCGATCATCCCTCCACTTT. This chain joins TRBV5-4 and TRBJ1-6; TRBD1 matches 8 bases. With 4 bases clipped from V and 14 bases from J, the junction kept 14 bases outside the gene matches. The CDR3 covers 15 residues. Germline assignment: CDR1 SGHNT and CDR2 YYREEE (reference sequence). The variable domain in full, with the rest retrieved from reference TRBV5-4 and TRBJ1-6, is ETGVTQSPTHLIKTRGQQVTLRCSSQSGHNTVSWYQQALGQGPQFIFQYYREEENGRGNFPPRFSGLQFPNYSSELNVNALELDDSALYLCASSDSGTGRSSLHFGNGTRLTVT.

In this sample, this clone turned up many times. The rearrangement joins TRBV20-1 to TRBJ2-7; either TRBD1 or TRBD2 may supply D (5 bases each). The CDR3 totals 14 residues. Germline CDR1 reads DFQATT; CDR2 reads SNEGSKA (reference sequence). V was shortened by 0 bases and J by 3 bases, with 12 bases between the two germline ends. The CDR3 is CSARDYGTDYEQYF. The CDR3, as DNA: TGCAGTGCTAGAGATTATGGGACCGACTACGAGCAGTACTTC.

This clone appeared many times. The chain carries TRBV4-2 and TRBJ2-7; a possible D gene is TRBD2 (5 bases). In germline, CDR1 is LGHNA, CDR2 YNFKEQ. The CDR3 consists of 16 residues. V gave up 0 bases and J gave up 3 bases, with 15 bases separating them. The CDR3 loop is CASSQDYRRRGYEQYF. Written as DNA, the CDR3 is TGTGCCAGCAGCCAAGATTATCGACGCCGGGGCTACGAGCAGTACTTC.